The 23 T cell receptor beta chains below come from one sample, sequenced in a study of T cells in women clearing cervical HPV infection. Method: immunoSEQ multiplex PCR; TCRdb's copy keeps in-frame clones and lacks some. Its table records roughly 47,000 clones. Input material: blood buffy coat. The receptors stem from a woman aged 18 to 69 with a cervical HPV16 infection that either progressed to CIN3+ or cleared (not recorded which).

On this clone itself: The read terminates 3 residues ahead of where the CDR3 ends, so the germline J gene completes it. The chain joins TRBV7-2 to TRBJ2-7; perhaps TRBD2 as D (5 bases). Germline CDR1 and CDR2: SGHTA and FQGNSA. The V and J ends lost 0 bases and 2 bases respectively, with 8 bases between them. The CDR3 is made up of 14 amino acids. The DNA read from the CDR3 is TGTGCCAGCAGCTTAGCACGGGGTCCCTACGAG. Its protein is CASSLARGPYE. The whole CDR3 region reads CASSLARGPYEQYF.

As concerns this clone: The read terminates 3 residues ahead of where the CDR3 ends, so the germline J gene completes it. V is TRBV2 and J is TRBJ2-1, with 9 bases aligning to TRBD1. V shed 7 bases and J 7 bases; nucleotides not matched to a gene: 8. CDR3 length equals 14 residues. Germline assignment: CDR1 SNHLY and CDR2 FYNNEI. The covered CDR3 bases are TGTGCCAGCACCTTTGACAGGGGGGAAAATGAG. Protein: CASTFDRGENE. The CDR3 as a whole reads CASTFDRGENEQFF. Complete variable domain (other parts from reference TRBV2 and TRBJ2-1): EPEVTQTPSHQVTQMGQEVILRCVPISNHLYFYWYRQILGQKVEFLVSFYNNEISEKSEIFDDQFSVERPDGSNFTLKIRSTKLEDSAMYFCASTFDRGENEQFFGPGTRLTVL.

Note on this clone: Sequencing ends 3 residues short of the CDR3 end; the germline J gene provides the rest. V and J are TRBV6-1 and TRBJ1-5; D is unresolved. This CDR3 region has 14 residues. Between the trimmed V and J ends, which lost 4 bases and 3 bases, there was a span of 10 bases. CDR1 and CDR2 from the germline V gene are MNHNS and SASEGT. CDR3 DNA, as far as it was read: TGTGCCAGCAGTGTGGGCGGGATCAATCAGCCC. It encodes CASSVGGINQP. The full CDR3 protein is CASSVGGINQPQHF.

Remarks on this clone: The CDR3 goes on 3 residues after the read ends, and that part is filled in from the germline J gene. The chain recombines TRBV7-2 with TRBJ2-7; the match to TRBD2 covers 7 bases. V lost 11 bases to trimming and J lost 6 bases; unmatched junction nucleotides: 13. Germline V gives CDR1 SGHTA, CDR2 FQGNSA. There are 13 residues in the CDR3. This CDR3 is CASRGGLLGEQYF. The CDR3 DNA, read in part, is TGTGCCTCGCGCGGGGGTTTACTAGGCGAG.

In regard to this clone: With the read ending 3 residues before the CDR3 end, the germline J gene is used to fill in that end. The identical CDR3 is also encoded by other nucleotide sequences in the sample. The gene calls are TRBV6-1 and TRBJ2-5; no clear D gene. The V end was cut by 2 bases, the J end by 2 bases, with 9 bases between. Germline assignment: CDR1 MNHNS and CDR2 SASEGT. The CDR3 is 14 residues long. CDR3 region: CASSERAQQETQYF. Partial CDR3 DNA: TGTGCCAGCAGTGAAAGGGCTCAACAAGAGACC.

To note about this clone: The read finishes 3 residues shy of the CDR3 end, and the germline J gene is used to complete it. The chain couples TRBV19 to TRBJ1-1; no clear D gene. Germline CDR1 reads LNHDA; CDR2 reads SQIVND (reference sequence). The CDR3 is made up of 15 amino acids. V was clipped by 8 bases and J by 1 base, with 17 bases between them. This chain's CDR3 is CASQNLFPGNTEAFF. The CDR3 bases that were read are TGTGCCAGTCAGAACCTATTTCCAGGGAACACTGAA.

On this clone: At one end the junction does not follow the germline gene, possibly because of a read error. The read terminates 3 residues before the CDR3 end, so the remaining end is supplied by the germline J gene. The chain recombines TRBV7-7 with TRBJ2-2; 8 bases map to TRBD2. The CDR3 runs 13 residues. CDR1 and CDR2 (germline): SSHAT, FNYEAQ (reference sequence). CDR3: CASSLKRGGELFF. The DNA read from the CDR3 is TGTGCTAGCAGCTTGAAGCGGGGGGGGGAG.

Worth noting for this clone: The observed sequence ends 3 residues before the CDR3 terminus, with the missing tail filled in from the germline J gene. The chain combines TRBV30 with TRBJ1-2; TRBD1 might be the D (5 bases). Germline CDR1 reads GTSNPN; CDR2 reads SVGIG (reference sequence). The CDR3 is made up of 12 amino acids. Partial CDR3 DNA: TGTGCCTGGAGTTTGGGGCCTCAGCCC. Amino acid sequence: CAWSLGPQP. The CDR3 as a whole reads CAWSLGPQPYTF.

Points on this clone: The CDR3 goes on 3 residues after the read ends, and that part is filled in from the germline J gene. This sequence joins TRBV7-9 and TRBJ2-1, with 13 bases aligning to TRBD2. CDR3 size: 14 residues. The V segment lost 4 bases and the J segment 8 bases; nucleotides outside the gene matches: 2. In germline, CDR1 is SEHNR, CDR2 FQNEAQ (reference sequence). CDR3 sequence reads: CASSSGLAGDEQFF. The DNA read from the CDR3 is TGTGCCAGCAGCTCCGGACTAGCGGGAGATGAG.

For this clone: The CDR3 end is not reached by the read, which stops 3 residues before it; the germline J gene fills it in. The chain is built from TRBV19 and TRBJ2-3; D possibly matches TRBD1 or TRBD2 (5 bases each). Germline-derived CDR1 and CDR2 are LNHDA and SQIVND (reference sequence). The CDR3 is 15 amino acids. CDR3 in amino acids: CASTGWGQGEETQYF. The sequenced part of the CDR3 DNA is TGTGCCAGTACCGGATGGGGCCAGGGAGAAGAGACG.

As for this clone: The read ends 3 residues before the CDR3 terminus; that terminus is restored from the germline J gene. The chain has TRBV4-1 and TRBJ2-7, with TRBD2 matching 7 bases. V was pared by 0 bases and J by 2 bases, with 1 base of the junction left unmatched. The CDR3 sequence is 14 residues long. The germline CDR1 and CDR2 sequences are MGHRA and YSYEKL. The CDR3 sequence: CASSQDSGPYEQYF. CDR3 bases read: TGCGCCAGCAGCCAAGATAGCGGGCCCTACGAG.

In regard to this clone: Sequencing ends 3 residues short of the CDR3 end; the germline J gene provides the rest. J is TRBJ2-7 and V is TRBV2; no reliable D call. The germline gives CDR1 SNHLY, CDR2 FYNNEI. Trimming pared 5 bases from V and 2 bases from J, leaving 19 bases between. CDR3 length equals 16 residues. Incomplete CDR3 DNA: TGTGCCAGCAGTCCACAATTAGCCGGCCCTACCTACGAG. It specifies CASSPQLAGPTYE. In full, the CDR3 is CASSPQLAGPTYEQYF.

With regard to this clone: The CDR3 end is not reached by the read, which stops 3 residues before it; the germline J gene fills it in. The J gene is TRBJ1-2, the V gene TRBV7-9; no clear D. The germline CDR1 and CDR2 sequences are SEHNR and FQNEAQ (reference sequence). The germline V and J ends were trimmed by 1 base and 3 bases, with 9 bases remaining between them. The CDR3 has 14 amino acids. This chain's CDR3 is CASSLGREYYGYTF. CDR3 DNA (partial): TGTGCCAGCAGCTTAGGCAGAGAATACTATGGC.

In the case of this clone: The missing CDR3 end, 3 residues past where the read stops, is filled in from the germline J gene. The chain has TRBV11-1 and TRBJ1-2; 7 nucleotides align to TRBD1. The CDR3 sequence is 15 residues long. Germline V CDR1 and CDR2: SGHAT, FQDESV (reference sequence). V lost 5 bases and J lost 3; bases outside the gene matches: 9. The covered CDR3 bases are TGTGCCAGCAGCCGGCCAGGGGGAGTGGACTATGGC. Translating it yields CASSRPGGVDYG. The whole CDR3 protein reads CASSRPGGVDYGYTF.

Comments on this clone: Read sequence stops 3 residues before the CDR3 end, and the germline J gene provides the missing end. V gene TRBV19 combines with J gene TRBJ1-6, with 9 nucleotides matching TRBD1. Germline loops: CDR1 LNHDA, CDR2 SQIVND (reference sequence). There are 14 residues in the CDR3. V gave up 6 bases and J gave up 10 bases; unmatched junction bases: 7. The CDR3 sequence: CASRGDRVSSPLHF. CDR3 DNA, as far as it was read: TGTGCCAGTAGGGGGGACAGGGTAAGCTCACCC.

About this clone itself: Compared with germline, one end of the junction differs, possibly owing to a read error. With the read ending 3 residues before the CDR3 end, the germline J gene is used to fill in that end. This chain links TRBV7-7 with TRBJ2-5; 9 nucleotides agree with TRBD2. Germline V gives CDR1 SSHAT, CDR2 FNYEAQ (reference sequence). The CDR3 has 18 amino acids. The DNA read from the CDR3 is TGTGCTAGCAGCCCAAGTTCTCTCCAGCGGGGGGCTCAAGAGACC. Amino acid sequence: CASSPSSLQRGAQET. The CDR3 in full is CASSPSSLQRGAQETQYF.

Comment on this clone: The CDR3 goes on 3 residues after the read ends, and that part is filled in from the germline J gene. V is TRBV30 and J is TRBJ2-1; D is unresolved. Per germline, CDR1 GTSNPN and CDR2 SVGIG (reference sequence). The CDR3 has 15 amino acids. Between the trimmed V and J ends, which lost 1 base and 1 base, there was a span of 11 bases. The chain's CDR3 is CAWSGAENSYNEQFF. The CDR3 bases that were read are TGTGCCTGGAGTGGGGCAGAGAATTCCTACAATGAG.

The CDR3 spells CASSSGRREETQYF. Partial CDR3 DNA: TGTGCCAGCAGCTCTGGGCGAAGGGAAGAGACC. The chain is built from TRBV7-3 and TRBJ2-5; no reliable D call. Coverage ceases 3 residues before the CDR3 finishes, and the germline J gene fills in the end. The germline gives CDR1 SGHTA, CDR2 FQGTGA. The CDR3 covers 14 residues. Deletions cut 4 bases from V and 3 bases from J, with 12 bases between.

Incomplete CDR3 DNA: TGTGCCATCAGCATATCAGGGATGAATGAG. Its translation: CAISISGMNE. From start to end, the CDR3 is CAISISGMNEQFF. The rearrangement joins TRBV10-3 to TRBJ2-1; perhaps TRBD1 as D (5 bases). The sequence runs out 3 residues before the end of the CDR3; the remainder is reconstructed from the germline J gene. CDR1 is ENHRY, CDR2 SYGVKD, per germline. This CDR3 is 13 amino acids long. With 6 bases removed from V and 7 bases from J, the gap between germline ends came to 13 bases.

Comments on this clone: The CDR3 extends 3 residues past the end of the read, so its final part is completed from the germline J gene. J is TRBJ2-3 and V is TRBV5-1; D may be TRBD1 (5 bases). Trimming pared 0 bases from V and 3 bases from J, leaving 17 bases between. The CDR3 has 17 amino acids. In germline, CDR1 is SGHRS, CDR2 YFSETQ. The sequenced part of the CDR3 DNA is TGCGCCAGCAGCTTGGCCGTCTTAGCAGGGTCGACAGATACG. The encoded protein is CASSLAVLAGSTDT. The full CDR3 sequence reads CASSLAVLAGSTDTQYF. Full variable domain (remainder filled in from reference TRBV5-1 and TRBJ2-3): KAGVTQTPRYLIKTRGQQVTLSCSPISGHRSVSWYQQTPGQGLQFLFEYFSETQRNKGNFPGRFSGRQFSNSRSEMNVSTLELGDSALYLCASSLAVLAGSTDTQYFGPGTRLTVL.

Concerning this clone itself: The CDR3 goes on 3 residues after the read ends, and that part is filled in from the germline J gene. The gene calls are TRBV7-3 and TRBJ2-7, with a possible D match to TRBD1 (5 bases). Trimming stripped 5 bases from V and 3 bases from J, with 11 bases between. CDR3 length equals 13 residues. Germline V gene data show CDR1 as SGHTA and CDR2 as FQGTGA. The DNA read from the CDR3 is TGTGCCAGCAGCCGTGATAGGGGCTACGAG. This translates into CASSRDRGYE. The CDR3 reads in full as CASSRDRGYEQYF. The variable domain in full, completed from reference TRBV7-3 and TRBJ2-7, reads GAGVSQTPSNKVTEKGKYVELRCDPISGHTALYWYRQSLGQGPEFLIYFQGTGAADDSGLPNDRFFAVRPEGSVSTLKIQRTERGDSAVYLCASSRDRGYEQYFGPGTRLTVT.

The covered CDR3 bases are TGTGCCAGCAGCTTGGGAGGGGATTGGGGTCAGCCC. Protein: CASSLGGDWGQP. The full-length CDR3 reads as CASSLGGDWGQPQHF. The chain recombines TRBV5-4 with TRBJ1-5; D may be TRBD1 (5 bases). Coverage ceases 3 residues before the CDR3 finishes, and the germline J gene fills in the end. This CDR3 is built from 15 residues. Trimming took 0 bases from V and 6 from J, leaving 13 bases between them. Germline CDR1 SGHNT, CDR2 YYREEE (reference sequence).

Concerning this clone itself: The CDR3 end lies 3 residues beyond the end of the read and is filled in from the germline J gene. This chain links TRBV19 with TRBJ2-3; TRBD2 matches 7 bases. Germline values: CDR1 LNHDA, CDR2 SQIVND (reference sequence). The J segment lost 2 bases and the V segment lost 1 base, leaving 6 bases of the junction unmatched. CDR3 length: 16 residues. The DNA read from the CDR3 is TGTGCCAGTAGTATAGGCGGGAGTAGGTACACAGATACG. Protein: CASSIGGSRYTDT. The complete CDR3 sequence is CASSIGGSRYTDTQYF.